The present T cell receptor (beta chain) was sequenced within a study of blood T cell repertoires in COVID-19. The CDR3 runs 16 residues. The J segment lost 1 base and the V segment lost 4 bases, leaving 7 bases of the junction unmatched. Germline lookup yields CDR1 LGHDT and CDR2 YNNKEL (reference sequence). The method was immunoSEQ multiplex PCR; TCRdb's version includes in-frame clones alone and lacks a portion of them. Of fewer than 700,000 clones in the sample, 85% to 90% were seen once. Sequenced sample: peripheral blood. This chain joins TRBV3-1 (or the pseudogene TRBV3-2) and TRBJ2-3, with TRBD2 matching 8 bases. The clonotype originates from a woman aged 45-59 years with COVID-19, enrolled during active disease. This CDR3 is CASSPWDSGGTDTQYF. CDR3 nucleotides: TGTGCCAGCAGCCCATGGGATAGCGGGGGCACAGATACGCAGTATTTT.